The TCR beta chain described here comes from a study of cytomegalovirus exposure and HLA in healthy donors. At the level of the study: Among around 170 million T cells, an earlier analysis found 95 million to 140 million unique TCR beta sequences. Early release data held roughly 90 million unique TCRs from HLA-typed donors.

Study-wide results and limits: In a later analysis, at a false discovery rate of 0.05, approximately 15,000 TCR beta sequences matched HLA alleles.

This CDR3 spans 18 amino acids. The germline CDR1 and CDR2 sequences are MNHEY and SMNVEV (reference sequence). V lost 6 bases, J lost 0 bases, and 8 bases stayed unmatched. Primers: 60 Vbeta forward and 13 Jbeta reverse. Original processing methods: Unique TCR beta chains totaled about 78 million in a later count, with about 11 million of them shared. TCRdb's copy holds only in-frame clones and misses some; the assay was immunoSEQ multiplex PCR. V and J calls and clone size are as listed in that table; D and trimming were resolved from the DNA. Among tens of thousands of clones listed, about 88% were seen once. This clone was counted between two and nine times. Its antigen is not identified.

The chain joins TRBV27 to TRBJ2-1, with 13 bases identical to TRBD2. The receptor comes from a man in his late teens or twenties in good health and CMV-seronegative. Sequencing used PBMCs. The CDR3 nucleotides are TGTGCCAGCAGGACCGGGACTAGCGGGATAAGCTCCTACAATGAGCAGTTCTTC. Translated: CASRTGTSGISSYNEQFF.